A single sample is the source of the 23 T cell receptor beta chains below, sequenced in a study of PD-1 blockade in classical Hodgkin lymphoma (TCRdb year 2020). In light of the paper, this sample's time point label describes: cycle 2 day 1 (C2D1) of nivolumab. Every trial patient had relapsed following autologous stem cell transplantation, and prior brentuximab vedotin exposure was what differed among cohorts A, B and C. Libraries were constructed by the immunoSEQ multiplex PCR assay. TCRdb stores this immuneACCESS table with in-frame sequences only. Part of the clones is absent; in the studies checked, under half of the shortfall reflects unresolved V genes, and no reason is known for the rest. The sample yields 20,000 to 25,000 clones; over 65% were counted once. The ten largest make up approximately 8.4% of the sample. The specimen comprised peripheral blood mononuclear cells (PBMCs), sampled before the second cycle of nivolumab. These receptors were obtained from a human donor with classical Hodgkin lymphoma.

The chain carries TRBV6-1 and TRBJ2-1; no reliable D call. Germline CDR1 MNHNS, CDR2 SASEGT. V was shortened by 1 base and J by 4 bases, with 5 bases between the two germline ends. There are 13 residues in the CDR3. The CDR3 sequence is CASSEDMYNEQFF. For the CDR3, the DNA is TGTGCCAGCAGTGAAGACATGTACAATGAGCAGTTCTTC.

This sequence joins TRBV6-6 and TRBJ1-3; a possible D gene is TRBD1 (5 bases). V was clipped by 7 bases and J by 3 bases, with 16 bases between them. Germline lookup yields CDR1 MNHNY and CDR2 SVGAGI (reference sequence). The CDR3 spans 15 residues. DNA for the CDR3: TGTGCCAGCACCGACAGACGGACGGATGGAAACACCATATATTTT. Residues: CASTDRRTDGNTIYF.

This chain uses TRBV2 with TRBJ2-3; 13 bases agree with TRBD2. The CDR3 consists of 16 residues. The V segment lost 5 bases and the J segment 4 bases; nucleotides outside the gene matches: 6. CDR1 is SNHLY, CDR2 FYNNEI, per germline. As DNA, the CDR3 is TGTGCCAGCAGTAGTGGACTAGCGGGAGCTGCAGATACGCAGTATTTT. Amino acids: CASSSGLAGAADTQYF.

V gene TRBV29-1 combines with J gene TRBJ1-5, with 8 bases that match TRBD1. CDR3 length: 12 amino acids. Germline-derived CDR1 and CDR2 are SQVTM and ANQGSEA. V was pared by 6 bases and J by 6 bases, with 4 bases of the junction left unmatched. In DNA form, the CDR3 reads TGCAGCGTGGGACAGGTGGGTCAGCCCCAGCATTTT. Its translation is CSVGQVGQPQHF.

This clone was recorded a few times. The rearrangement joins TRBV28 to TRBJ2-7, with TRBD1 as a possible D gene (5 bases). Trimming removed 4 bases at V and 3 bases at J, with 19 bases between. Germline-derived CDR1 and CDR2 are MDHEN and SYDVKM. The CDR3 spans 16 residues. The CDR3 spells CASSSPGTGSIYEQYF. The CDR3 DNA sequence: TGTGCCAGCAGTTCCCCCGGTACAGGCTCCATCTACGAGCAGTACTTC. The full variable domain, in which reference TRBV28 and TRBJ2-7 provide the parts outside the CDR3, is DVKVTQSSRYLVKRTGEKVFLECVQDMDHENMFWYRQDPGLGLRLIYFSYDVKMKEKGDIPEGYSVSREKKERFSLILESASTNQTSMYLCASSSPGTGSIYEQYFGPGTRLTVT.

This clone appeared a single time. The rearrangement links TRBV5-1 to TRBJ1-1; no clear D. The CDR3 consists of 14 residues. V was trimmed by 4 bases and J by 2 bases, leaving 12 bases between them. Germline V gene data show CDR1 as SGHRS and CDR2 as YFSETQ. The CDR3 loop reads CASSPLRTNTEAFF. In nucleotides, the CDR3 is TGCGCCAGCAGCCCATTACGTACTAACACTGAAGCTTTCTTT.

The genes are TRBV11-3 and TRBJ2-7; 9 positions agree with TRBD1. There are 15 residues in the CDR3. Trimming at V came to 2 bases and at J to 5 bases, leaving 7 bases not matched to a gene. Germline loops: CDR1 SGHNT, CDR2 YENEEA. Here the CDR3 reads CASSLMTGGSDEQYF. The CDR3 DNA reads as TGTGCCAGCAGCTTAATGACAGGGGGGTCTGACGAGCAGTACTTC. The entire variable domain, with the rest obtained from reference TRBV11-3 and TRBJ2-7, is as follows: EAGVVQSPRYKIIEKKQPVAFWCNPISGHNTLYWYLQNLGQGPELLIRYENEEAVDDSQLPKDRFSAERLKGVDSTLKIQPAELGDSAVYLCASSLMTGGSDEQYFGPGTRLTVT.

CDR3 bases: TGTGCCAGCAGTCTCCCCCAAGAGACCCAGTACTTC. Protein: CASSLPQETQYF. V gene TRBV28 combines with J gene TRBJ2-5; D remains ambiguous. The germline CDR1 and CDR2 sequences are MDHEN and SYDVKM. The CDR3 loop spans 12 amino acids. V was clipped by 5 bases and J by 1 base, with 5 bases between them. The full variable domain, completed using reference TRBV28 and TRBJ2-5, is DVKVTQSSRYLVKRTGEKVFLECVQDMDHENMFWYRQDPGLGLRLIYFSYDVKMKEKGDIPEGYSVSREKKERFSLILESASTNQTSMYLCASSLPQETQYFGPGTRLLVL.

The CDR3 sequence is CASSLYGSSTDTQYF. In DNA, the CDR3 is TGTGCCAGCAGTTTATATGGCTCAAGCACAGATACGCAGTATTTT. This chain uses TRBV28 with TRBJ2-3; D ambiguous. CDR1 and CDR2 from the germline V gene are MDHEN and SYDVKM. The CDR3 extends over 15 amino acids. Trimming stripped 1 base from V and 0 bases from J, with 8 bases between. The entire variable domain, with the rest obtained from reference TRBV28 and TRBJ2-3, is as follows: DVKVTQSSRYLVKRTGEKVFLECVQDMDHENMFWYRQDPGLGLRLIYFSYDVKMKEKGDIPEGYSVSREKKERFSLILESASTNQTSMYLCASSLYGSSTDTQYFGPGTRLTVL.

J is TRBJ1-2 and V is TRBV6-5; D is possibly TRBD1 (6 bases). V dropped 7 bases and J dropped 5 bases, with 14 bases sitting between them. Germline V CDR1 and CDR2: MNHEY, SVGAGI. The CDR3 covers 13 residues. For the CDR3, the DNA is TGTGCCAGCAATTCAGGGGAACTTTATGGCTACACCTTC. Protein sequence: CASNSGELYGYTF.

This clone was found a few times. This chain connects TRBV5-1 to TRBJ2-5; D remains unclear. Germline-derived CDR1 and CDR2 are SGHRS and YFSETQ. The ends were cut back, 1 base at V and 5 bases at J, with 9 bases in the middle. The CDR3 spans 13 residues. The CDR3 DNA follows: TGCGCCAGCAGCTTGAGGGAAAGGGAGACCCAGTACTTC. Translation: CASSLRERETQYF.

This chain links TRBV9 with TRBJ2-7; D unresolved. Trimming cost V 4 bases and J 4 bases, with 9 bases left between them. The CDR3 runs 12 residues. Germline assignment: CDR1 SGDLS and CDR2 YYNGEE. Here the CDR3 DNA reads TGTGCCAGCAGCTCAGCCGGATACGAGCAGTACTTC. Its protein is CASSSAGYEQYF.

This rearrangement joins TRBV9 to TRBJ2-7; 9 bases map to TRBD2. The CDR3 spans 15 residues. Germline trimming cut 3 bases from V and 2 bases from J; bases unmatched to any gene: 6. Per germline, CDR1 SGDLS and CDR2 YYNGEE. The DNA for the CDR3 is TGTGCCAGCAGCGCCTCTAGCGGGACCACCTACGAGCAGTACTTC. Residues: CASSASSGTTYEQYF.

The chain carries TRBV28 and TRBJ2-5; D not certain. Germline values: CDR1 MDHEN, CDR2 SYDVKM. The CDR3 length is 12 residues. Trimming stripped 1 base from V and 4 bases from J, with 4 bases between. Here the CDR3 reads CASSLSLETQYF. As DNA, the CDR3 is TGTGCCAGCAGTTTATCCCTAGAGACCCAGTACTTC.

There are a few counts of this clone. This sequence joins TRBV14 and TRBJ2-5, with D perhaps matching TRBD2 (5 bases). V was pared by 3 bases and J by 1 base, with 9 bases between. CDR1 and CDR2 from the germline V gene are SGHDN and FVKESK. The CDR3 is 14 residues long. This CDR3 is CASSHREPQETQYF. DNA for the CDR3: TGTGCCAGCAGCCACCGGGAACCCCAAGAGACCCAGTACTTC.

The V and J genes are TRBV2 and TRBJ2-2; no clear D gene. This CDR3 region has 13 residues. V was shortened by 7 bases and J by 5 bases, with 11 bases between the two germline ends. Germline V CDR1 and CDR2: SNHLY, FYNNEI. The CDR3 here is CASTLVRTGELFF. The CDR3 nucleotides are TGTGCCAGCACTCTAGTCCGGACCGGGGAGCTGTTTTTT.

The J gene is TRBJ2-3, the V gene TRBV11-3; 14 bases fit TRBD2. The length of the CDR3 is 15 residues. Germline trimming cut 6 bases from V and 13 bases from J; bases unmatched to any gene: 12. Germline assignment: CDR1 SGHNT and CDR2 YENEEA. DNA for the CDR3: TGTGCCAGCAGTTCCTCCGGGACTAGCGGGAGTCAGGAGTATTTT. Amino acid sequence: CASSSSGTSGSQEYF.

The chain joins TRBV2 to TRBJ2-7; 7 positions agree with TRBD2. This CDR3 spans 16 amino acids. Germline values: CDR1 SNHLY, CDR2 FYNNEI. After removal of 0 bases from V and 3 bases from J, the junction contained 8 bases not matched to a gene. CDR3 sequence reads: CASSEAGRGGRYEQYF. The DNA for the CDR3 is TGTGCCAGCAGTGAAGCGGGGAGGGGTGGTCGCTACGAGCAGTACTTC.

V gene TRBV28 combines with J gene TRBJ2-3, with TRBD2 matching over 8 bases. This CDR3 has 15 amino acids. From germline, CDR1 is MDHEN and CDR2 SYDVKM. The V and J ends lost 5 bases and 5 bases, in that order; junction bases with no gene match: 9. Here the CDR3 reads CASSPPGGRRDTQYF. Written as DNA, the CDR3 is TGTGCCAGCAGTCCACCGGGCGGGAGGAGAGATACGCAGTATTTT.

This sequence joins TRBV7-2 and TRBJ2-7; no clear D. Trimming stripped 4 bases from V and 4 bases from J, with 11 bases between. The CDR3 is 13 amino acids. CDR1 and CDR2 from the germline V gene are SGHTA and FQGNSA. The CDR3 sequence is CASSSWLEYEQYF. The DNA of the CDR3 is TGTGCCAGCAGCTCCTGGTTGGAGTACGAGCAGTACTTC.

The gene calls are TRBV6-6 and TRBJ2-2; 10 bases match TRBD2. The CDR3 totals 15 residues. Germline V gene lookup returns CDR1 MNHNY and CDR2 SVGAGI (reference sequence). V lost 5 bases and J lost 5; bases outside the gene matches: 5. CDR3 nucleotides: TGTGCCAGCAGTCCCCTAGCGGGAGCGACCGGGGAGCTGTTTTTT. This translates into CASSPLAGATGELFF.

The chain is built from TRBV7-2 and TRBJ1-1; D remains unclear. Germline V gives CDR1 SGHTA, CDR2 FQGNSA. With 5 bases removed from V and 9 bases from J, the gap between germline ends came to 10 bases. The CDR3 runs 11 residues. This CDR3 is CASSRLIQAFF. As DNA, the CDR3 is TGTGCCAGCAGCCGCCTTATTCAAGCTTTCTTT.

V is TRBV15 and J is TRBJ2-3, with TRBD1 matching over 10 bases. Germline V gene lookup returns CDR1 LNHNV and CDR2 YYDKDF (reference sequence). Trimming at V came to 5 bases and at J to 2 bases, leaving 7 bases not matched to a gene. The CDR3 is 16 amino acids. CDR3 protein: CATSWVGTGATDTQYF. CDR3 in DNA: TGTGCCACCAGCTGGGTTGGGACAGGGGCCACAGATACGCAGTATTTT.